The 8 T cell receptor beta chains listed next were all sequenced from one sample in a study of T-cell memory formation after mild COVID-19. A single record per CDR3 protein comes from TCRdb applying MiXCR to the 5' RACE reads. The profile covers over 120,000 distinct CDR3 sequences, with 15% to 20% appearing a single time and approximately 2.3% taken by the ten largest. The sample was PBMCs or a T cell subset sorted from them (not recorded which). These receptors all come from an adult woman who had mild COVID-19 (a few samples of this study predate the infection). Cell type and time point are not known.

The V and J genes are TRBV5-1 and TRBJ2-3; D is unresolved. CDR3 length equals 14 residues. Trimming pared 4 bases from V and 2 bases from J, leaving 11 bases between. Germline V lookup: CDR1 SGHRS, CDR2 YFSETQ. The DNA for the CDR3 is TGCGCCAGCAGCCCGGCTTCCTCCACAGATACGCAGTATTTT. This sequence encodes CASSPASSTDTQYF.

CDR3 in DNA: TGTGCCAGCAGTGTTTTCTACGAGCAGTACTTC. This sequence encodes CASSVFYEQYF. This chain joins TRBV2 and TRBJ2-7; no clear D. The CDR3 is 11 amino acids. V lost 4 bases and J lost 3, with 4 bases in between. The germline CDR1 and CDR2 sequences are SNHLY and FYNNEI.

This chain joins TRBV2 and TRBJ1-2; a possible D gene is TRBD1 (6 bases). The CDR3 totals 17 residues. With 7 bases removed from V and 4 bases from J, the gap between germline ends came to 25 bases. The germline CDR1 and CDR2 sequences are SNHLY and FYNNEI. CDR3 sequence reads: CASMGEPGRGGVYGYTF. CDR3 nucleotide sequence: TGTGCCAGCATGGGCGAGCCGGGCAGGGGTGGTGTCTATGGCTACACCTTC.

This rearrangement joins TRBV15 to TRBJ1-2, with D perhaps matching TRBD1 (6 bases). CDR1 and CDR2 (germline): LNHNV, YYDKDF (reference sequence). The V end was cut by 0 bases, the J end by 8 bases, with 16 bases between. This CDR3 has 15 residues. The CDR3 nucleotides read TGTGCCACCAGCAGAGATCGGGGCAGGGGTGGCGGCTACACCTTC. It specifies CATSRDRGRGGGYTF. Variable domain in full (rest from reference TRBV15 and TRBJ1-2): DAMVIQNPRYQVTQFGKPVTLSCSQTLNHNVMYWYQQKSSQAPKLLFHYYDKDFNNEADTPDNFQSRRPNTSFCFLDIRSPGLGDTAMYLCATSRDRGRGGGYTFGSGTRLTVV.

This clonotype has more than one count but fewer than ten. The gene calls are TRBV5-1 and TRBJ2-7; D may match TRBD1 or TRBD2 (5 bases each). Trimming removed 1 base at V and 5 bases at J, with 13 bases between. CDR1 is SGHRS and CDR2 is YFSETQ in the germline V gene. This CDR3 comprises 14 residues. This chain's CDR3 is CASSLWDGVDEQYF. In DNA, the CDR3 is TGCGCCAGCAGCTTGTGGGACGGGGTTGACGAGCAGTACTTC.

V is TRBV14 and J is TRBJ2-6, with D unresolved. Germline values: CDR1 SGHDN, CDR2 FVKESK. V was clipped by 1 base and J by 0 bases, with 13 bases between them. The CDR3 is made up of 18 amino acids. CDR3 protein: CASSQVSIAFSGANVLTF. In nucleotides, the CDR3 is TGTGCCAGCAGCCAAGTTAGTATAGCCTTCTCTGGGGCCAACGTCCTGACTTTC.

This clonotype appeared a few times. This chain connects TRBV12-3 or TRBV12-4 to TRBJ2-2; D is possibly TRBD2 (7 bases). The CDR3 is made up of 14 amino acids. V lost 8 bases, J lost 4 bases, and 14 bases lay in between. The CDR3 region has the DNA TGTGCCAGCCAAGGGGGGGCTGGCACCGGGGAGCTGTTTTTT. As protein: CASQGGAGTGELFF.

This clonotype was detected only a few times. This chain joins TRBV7-3 and TRBJ2-5; D may be TRBD1 or TRBD2 (5 bases each). The CDR3 loop spans 13 amino acids. Germline CDR1 is SGHTA and CDR2 is FQGTGA. V lost 5 bases, J lost 5 bases, and 12 bases lay in between. The CDR3 is CASSLREGETQYF. DNA of the CDR3: TGTGCCAGCAGCCTGCGCGAGGGGGAGACCCAGTACTTC.